A selection of T cell receptor beta chains follows, all from one sample in a study of early stage breast cancer tumors. Sequencing used immunoSEQ multiplex PCR; TCRdb keeps in-frame clones, though not all of them. This table holds almost 55,000 clones, about 93% found once. Sequencing was performed on blood. The receptor set was obtained from a person aged 65-85 years with breast cancer. CDR3s leave out the opening cysteine and the closing phenylalanine or tryptophan. The order of the fields is J gene, V gene, CDR3 protein.

TRBJ1-2	TRBV5-1	ASSLQGMRGYT
TRBJ2-7	TRBV6-5	ASSYSGRAFEQY
TRBJ1-2	TRBV10-1	ASSGQGNYGYT
TRBJ2-1	TRBV27	ATYQRNNNEQF
TRBJ2-7	TRBV7-2	ASSLISGGASEQY
TRBJ2-3	TRBV15	ATSRALAGEDTQY
TRBJ1-1	TRBV10-3	AISESGYRGANTEAF
TRBJ1-1	TRBV19	ASTLIGGSEAF
TRBJ1-2	TRBV5-6	ASSLVGDGYT
TRBJ1-1	TRBV7-9	ASSLAVYNTEAF
TRBJ2-1	TRBV5-6	ASTFTGGVYNEQF
TRBJ2-1	TRBV7-6	ASSLAHLRQEQF
TRBJ2-7	TRBV7-8	ASSFLPETGVATYEQY
TRBJ1-5	TRBV7-9	ASSLPLAPQH
TRBJ1-5	TRBV29-1	SVSVSGGANQPQH
TRBJ2-3	TRBV30	AWSVGGGGTDTQY
TRBJ1-1	TRBV28	ASSLVRTEAF
TRBJ2-4	TRBV2	ASSEGGAAKNIQY
TRBJ1-1	TRBV7-8	ASRTRGTGNTEAF
TRBJ2-7	TRBV7-9	ASSLRNADYEQY
TRBJ1-5	TRBV5-1	ASSLQGASNQPQH
TRBJ1-5	TRBV19	ASSITREGQPQH
TRBJ1-2	TRBV5-4	ASSPGRGLYT
TRBJ2-2	TRBV10-3	AISAAARGNTGELF
TRBJ2-1	TRBV6-1	ASSGRQAHSYNEQF
TRBJ1-2	TRBV6-6	ASSTGTTSYGYT
TRBJ2-7	TRBV10-3	ATGREQGAYEQY
TRBJ2-5	TRBV4-2	ASSQDLSGGARETQY
TRBJ2-1	TRBV6-6	ASSSRGMSSYNEQF
TRBJ2-7	TRBV4-2	ASSVLAGGYEQY
TRBJ2-2	TRBV5-1	ASSLDRPNTGELF
TRBJ2-2	TRBV19	ASSSPSGQGTGELF
TRBJ1-2	TRBV5-1	ASSPGGSGYGYT
TRBJ1-2	TRBV5-1	ASSSGQGIYGYT
TRBJ1-4	TRBV28	ASSRPGQGVEKLF
TRBJ1-2	TRBV27	ASSFWGMGQGVGYGYT
TRBJ2-5	TRBV9	ASSVKAGAQGETQY
TRBJ1-2	TRBV20-1	SANTYGYT
TRBJ1-2	TRBV7-6	ASSLVQDYGYT
TRBJ1-2	TRBV29-1	SVSSQGVGGYT
TRBJ2-2	TRBV4-3	ASSQEVGQGANTGELF
TRBJ1-6	TRBV6-5	ASNTPGQGESPLH
TRBJ2-2	TRBV7-8	ASRSPRRGPNTGELF
TRBJ2-3	TRBV28	ASSPEGQNLFATDTQY
TRBJ1-1	TRBV7-2	ASSLARGGNTEAF
TRBJ2-1	TRBV19	ASGPTSGEQF
TRBJ2-2	TRBV28	ASSQERGPAGELF
TRBJ1-6	TRBV7-2	ASRLGGRTGDSPLH
TRBJ1-1	TRBV5-4	ASSRGGGQVNTEAF
TRBJ2-6	TRBV7-6	AISGLRAGANVLT
TRBJ2-5	TRBV19	ASSIVGTSKTRH